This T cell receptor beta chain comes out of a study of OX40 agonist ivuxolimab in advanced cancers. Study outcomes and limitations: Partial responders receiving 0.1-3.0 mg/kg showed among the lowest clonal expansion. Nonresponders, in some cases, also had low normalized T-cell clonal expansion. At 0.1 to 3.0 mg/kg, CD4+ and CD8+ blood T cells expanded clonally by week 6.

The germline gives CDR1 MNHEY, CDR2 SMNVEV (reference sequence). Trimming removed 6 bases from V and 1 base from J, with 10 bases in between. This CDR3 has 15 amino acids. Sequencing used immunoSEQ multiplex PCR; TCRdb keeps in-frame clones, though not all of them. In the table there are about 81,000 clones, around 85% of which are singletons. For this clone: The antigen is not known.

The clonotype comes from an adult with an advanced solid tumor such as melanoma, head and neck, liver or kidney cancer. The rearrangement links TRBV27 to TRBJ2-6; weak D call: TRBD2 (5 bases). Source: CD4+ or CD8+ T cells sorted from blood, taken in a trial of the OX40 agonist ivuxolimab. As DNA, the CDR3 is TGTGCCAGCAGGATACTAGGGTCTGGGGCCAACGTCCTGACTTTC. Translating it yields CASRILGSGANVLTF.